A selection of T cell receptor beta chains follows, all from one sample in a study of blood T cell repertoires in COVID-19. The assay was immunoSEQ multiplex PCR, and TCRdb's table has in-frame clones only and misses some. This sample has about 48,000 clones, with roughly 85% found just once. Sample: peripheral blood. All receptors come from a woman of 80 years or more with acute or convalescent COVID-19. CDR3s include the opening cysteine and the closing phenylalanine or tryptophan. The D gene is left open where the match is weak. Not every row has a clone size; where given, it reads once, few, many or a size class.

once	TRBV5-4	TRBD1	TRBJ2-1	CASSPSPPDRGGNEQFF	TGTGCCAGCAGCCCCTCGCCCCCGGACAGGGGAGGCAATGAGCAGTTCTTC
-	TRBV11-1	-	TRBJ1-6	CASSFAGNSPLHF	TGTGCCAGCAGCTTTGCAGGGAATTCACCCCTCCACTTT
-	TRBV20-1	-	TRBJ2-2	CSASIQGRKNTGELFF	TGCAGTGCTAGTATTCAGGGGCGAAAAAACACCGGGGAGCTGTTTTTT
once	TRBV27	TRBD1	TRBJ1-2	CASSPLDRGQVYGYTF	TGTGCCAGCAGTCCTCTAGACAGGGGGCAGGTCTATGGCTACACCTTC
-	TRBV3-1/TRBV3-2	-	TRBJ2-1	CASSQANNEQFF	TGTGCCAGCAGCCAAGCCAACAATGAGCAGTTCTTC
-	TRBV5-5	TRBD2	TRBJ2-7	CASSLSVLTSGGFEQYF	TGTGCCAGCAGCTTGTCCGTCCTGACTAGCGGGGGGTTCGAGCAGTACTTC
-	TRBV6-5	TRBD1	TRBJ1-3	CASSSRTGGSGNTIYF	TGTGCCAGCAGTTCCCGGACAGGGGGCAGTGGAAACACCATATATTTT
few	TRBV3-1/TRBV3-2	TRBD1	TRBJ1-3	CASRMGTGVSNTIYF	TGTGCCAGCAGGATGGGGACAGGTGTTTCCAACACCATATATTTT
-	TRBV19	TRBD1	TRBJ2-6	CASSIVGTGVHGANVLTF	TGTGCCAGTAGTATAGTCGGGACAGGGGTTCATGGGGCCAACGTCCTGACTTTC
-	TRBV2	-	TRBJ1-5	CASSEMEGAYSNQPQHF	TGTGCCAGCAGTGAAATGGAGGGTGCGTATAGCAATCAGCCCCAGCATTTT
-	TRBV5-4	TRBD1	TRBJ1-2	CASSLGTGVGYTF	TGTGCCAGCAGCTTGGGGACAGGGGTCGGCTACACCTTC
-	TRBV2	-	TRBJ2-5	CASSEAAGGETQYF	TGTGCCAGCAGTGAAGCGGCAGGAGGGGAGACCCAGTACTTC
-	TRBV6-2/TRBV6-3	TRBD1	TRBJ2-2	CASSYSDRVAAGELFF	TGTGCCAGCAGTTACTCCGACAGGGTGGCCGCCGGGGAGCTGTTTTTT
-	TRBV5-6	-	TRBJ1-2	CASSLVRAPGGYTF	TGTGCCAGCAGCTTAGTCAGGGCCCCCGGGGGCTACACCTTC
once	TRBV19	-	TRBJ2-6	CATLFSGANVLTF	TGTGCCACCCTATTCTCTGGGGCCAACGTCCTGACTTTC
-	TRBV19	TRBD2	TRBJ2-5	CASSTSSGGKTQYF	TGTGCCAGTAGTACCTCTAGCGGGGGTAAGACCCAGTACTTC
-	TRBV5-4	-	TRBJ1-1	CASSLSGRVDTEAFF	TGTGCCAGCAGCTTATCTGGCAGGGTTGACACTGAAGCTTTCTTT
-	TRBV6-6	TRBD1	TRBJ2-7	CASSPGDRGGYEQYF	TGTGCCAGCAGTCCCGGGGACAGGGGTGGGTACGAGCAGTACTTC
-	TRBV3-1/TRBV3-2	-	TRBJ2-1	CASSQVRHEQFF	TGTGCCAGCAGCCAAGTGAGGCATGAGCAGTTCTTC
-	TRBV11-2	-	TRBJ1-1	CASSLAGQNTEAFF	TGTGCCAGCAGCTTAGCCGGACAGAACACTGAAGCTTTCTTT
-	TRBV18	-	TRBJ1-4	CASLPGQGPNEKLFF	TGTGCCAGCTTACCGGGACAAGGCCCTAATGAAAAACTGTTTTTT
once	TRBV4-1	-	TRBJ2-7	CASSLQNRGYEQYF	TGCGCCAGCAGCCTCCAGAATAGGGGCTACGAGCAGTACTTC
-	TRBV6-5	TRBD1	TRBJ1-6	CASSHGQGNSPLHF	TGTGCCAGCAGTCACGGACAGGGAAACTCACCCCTCCACTTT
-	TRBV4-2	TRBD2	TRBJ2-1	CASSQGASGGASEQFF	TGTGCCAGCAGCCAAGGTGCTAGCGGGGGGGCCAGTGAGCAGTTCTTC
once	TRBV5-1	TRBD1	TRBJ2-7	CASSRDRAYEQYF	TGCGCCAGCAGCAGGGACAGGGCCTACGAGCAGTACTTC
-	TRBV2	-	TRBJ1-5	CASSETGNNQPQHF	TGTGCCAGCAGTGAGACGGGGAACAATCAGCCCCAGCATTTT
few	TRBV5-1	TRBD1	TRBJ1-3	CASGDSSGNTIYF	TGCGCCAGCGGGGACAGCTCTGGAAACACCATATATTTT
once	TRBV19	TRBD1	TRBJ2-5	CASSISTGTAYQETQYF	TGTGCCAGTAGTATTTCGACCGGGACAGCGTACCAAGAGACCCAGTACTTC
-	TRBV5-1	-	TRBJ2-1	CASSSGSTNEQFF	TGCGCCAGCAGCTCCGGGTCTACCAATGAGCAGTTCTTC
-	TRBV7-2	TRBD1	TRBJ1-1	CASERAGGVLAAFF	TGTGCCAGCGAACGGGCAGGGGGCGTATTGGCAGCTTTCTTT
few	TRBV6-1	-	TRBJ1-1	CASSDHSGGAEAFF	TGTGCCAGCAGTGACCACTCGGGGGGAGCTGAAGCTTTCTTT
-	TRBV3-1/TRBV3-2	TRBD2	TRBJ2-1	CASSQVTGLAGNSFYNEQFF	TGTGCCAGCAGCCAAGTAACAGGACTAGCGGGGAATTCGTTTTACAATGAGCAGTTCTTC
-	TRBV2	-	TRBJ1-1	CATRREARNTEAFF	TGTGCCACCCGACGGGAAGCAAGAAACACTGAAGCTTTCTTT
-	TRBV30	-	TRBJ1-6	CAWSVRRQAKNSPLHF	TGTGCCTGGAGTGTACGAAGACAGGCCAAGAATTCACCCCTCCACTTT
-	TRBV3-1/TRBV3-2	-	TRBJ1-2	CASSQGEGGYGYTF	TGTGCCAGCAGCCAAGGGGAGGGGGGCTATGGCTACACCTTC
-	TRBV5-4	TRBD2	TRBJ2-5	CASSLRAGGKETQYF	TGTGCCAGCAGCTTACGGGCGGGGGGTAAAGAGACCCAGTACTTC
-	TRBV6-1	-	TRBJ1-4	CASSEGVRGDEKLFF	TGTGCCAGCAGTGAAGGCGTCAGGGGAGATGAAAAACTGTTTTTT
-	TRBV9	TRBD1	TRBJ2-1	CASSGGTATYNEQFF	TGTGCCAGCAGCGGAGGGACAGCGACCTACAATGAGCAGTTCTTC
-	TRBV7-9	-	TRBJ1-2	CASSSNFARGYGYTF	TGTGCCAGCAGCTCAAACTTTGCCAGGGGATATGGCTACACCTTC
few	TRBV6-5	TRBD1	TRBJ1-2	CASSLTGDTGYTF	TGTGCCAGCAGTTTAACAGGGGACACGGGCTACACCTTC
-	TRBV3-1/TRBV3-2	-	TRBJ1-3	CASSLRDWDSGNTIYF	TGTGCCAGCAGCCTCCGGGACTGGGACTCTGGAAACACCATATATTTT
-	TRBV5-1	TRBD2	TRBJ2-7	CASSLLAGGVDEQYF	TGCGCCAGCAGCTTGTTGGCGGGGGGGGTCGACGAGCAGTACTTC
few	TRBV27	TRBD1	TRBJ1-1	CASSLRDRGPPVTTEAFF	TGTGCCAGCAGTTTAAGGGACAGGGGGCCCCCTGTAACCACTGAAGCTTTCTTT
-	TRBV2	-	TRBJ1-1	CASRGTGKSHTEAFF	TGTGCCAGCAGGGGAACAGGGAAATCGCACACTGAAGCTTTCTTT
-	TRBV7-9	-	TRBJ2-6	CASSYGRGQLYSGANVLTF	TGTGCCAGCAGCTACGGGAGGGGACAGCTTTACTCTGGGGCCAACGTCCTGACTTTC
-	TRBV14	TRBD2	TRBJ2-1	CASSHHTSGGIDEQFF	TGTGCCAGCAGCCATCATACTAGCGGGGGAATTGATGAGCAGTTCTTC
-	TRBV12-3/TRBV12-4	TRBD1	TRBJ2-7	CASLRTGWYEQYF	TGTGCCAGCCTTAGGACAGGGTGGTACGAGCAGTACTTC
-	TRBV2	-	TRBJ1-1	CASILETANTEAFF	TGTGCCAGCATTTTAGAGACAGCGAACACTGAAGCTTTCTTT
-	TRBV20-1	TRBD1	TRBJ1-2	CSTGTALF	TGCAGTACAGGGACAGCCCTATTC
-	TRBV11-2	TRBD1	TRBJ1-2	CASSSLTGVHYGYTF	TGTGCCAGCAGCTCGCTTACAGGGGTCCACTATGGCTACACCTTC
medium-sized	TRBV2	-	TRBJ1-4	CASRHRAEKLFF	TGTGCCAGCCGCCACAGGGCTGAAAAACTGTTTTTT
-	TRBV5-1	TRBD1	TRBJ2-5	CASSWGQGSQETQYF	TGCGCCAGCAGCTGGGGACAGGGGTCCCAAGAGACCCAGTACTTC